This T cell receptor (beta chain) appears in the sequencing data of a study of shared clonotypes between healthy human individuals (dated by TCRdb to 2019 to 2021). Background on the whole study: The cohort included three men and a couple of women between 18 and 49 years of age. Between about 0.94 and 10 billion PBMCs per donor were obtained by leukapheresis. To estimate repertoire size and how much clonotype sharing occurs between individuals, the study deeply sequenced the blood TCR repertoires of roughly 5 healthy adults. Per donor, three plates each were used for CD4 naive and CD4 memory, two for CD8 naive, and one for CD8 memory. To increase sequencing depth and limit assay-specific biases, different laboratories used diverse techniques to prepare libraries and sequence TCR repertoires.

CD8 naive samples consisted of CD45RO-negative cells that were positively selected for CCR7, yielding a CD45RA+CCR7+ population without TemRA cells. The donors were healthy, HIV-negative adults who had no recently reported acute infections or vaccinations. Only Caucasian adults living in Nashville, Tennessee, USA were represented among the donors. Blood was collected by leukapheresis, and PBMCs were isolated by Ficoll-Histopaque density gradient centrifugation and then cryopreserved in liquid nitrogen vapor phase. Analytical flow cytometry was used to check the purity and quantity of each magnetically sorted T cell population. Each sorted fraction had its genomic DNA isolated and then quantified by UV absorbance on a Nanodrop 2000c. TCR CDR3 regions were amplified from genomic DNA by multiplex PCR using the deep immunoSEQ assay. For each cell subset, the extracted genomic DNA was distributed evenly across all wells of several immunoSEQ 96-well plates, and each plate served as one replicate. For sorted subsets, 200 to 250 ng of genomic DNA, equivalent to 25,000 to 35,000 T cell genomes, went into each replicate PCR. Purified libraries were measured with a Qubit 3.0 fluorometer, size-checked on a Bioanalyzer 2100, and measured again with the KAPA Library Quantification kit. Each immunoSEQ 96-well plate was sequenced on its own single-read 150-cycle Illumina NextSeq 550 flow cell. Per the source publication's procedure: Because the immunoSEQ output included only junctional sequences and no quality scores, the filtering could not be the same as the filtering used for full-length reads. To assign V/J genes and CDR3, sequences were annotated using PyIR, a Python wrapper for IgBLAST v1.9, with IMGT germline references. Reads were filtered out if the reads had weak V/J assignments (E-value above 1e-6), no CDR3, stop codons, out-of-frame junctions, or ambiguous translated residues. V3J clonotypes were defined as sequences sharing an identical inferred V gene, J gene, and CDR3 amino acid sequence. The percentage overlap between two repertoires was calculated by dividing the number of shared unique clonotypes by the size of the smaller repertoire. RTK rarefaction, the Chao1 estimator, and Recon v2.1 estimates of unobserved clonotypes were used to assess repertoire richness. Generation probabilities were computed with OLGA for all TCRbeta clonotypes obtained by the gDNA method from four donors. As stored in TCRdb, this immuneACCESS dataset retains in-frame rearrangements with V and J assigned. A fraction of the clones does not appear; measured against another copy, unresolved V genes explain less than half of the discrepancy, and the remainder lacks a known reason. V and J calls and clone size are as listed in that table; D and trimming were resolved from the DNA. The sample table holds hundreds of thousands of clones, of which roughly 98% were seen once. 0.3% of the sample goes to the ten largest clones.

A word on this clone: The antigen it recognizes is unknown. Qualities for individual bases were not recorded, and no much larger clone is one base off.

CDR1 and CDR2 are read off the germline V gene as SGHVS and FQNEAQ. From the cysteine through the phenylalanine, the CDR3 covers 19 amino acids. The read is trimmed to its CDR3 DNA, 57 bases read in frame from base 1. V is clipped by 4 bases and J by 0 bases, and the sequence between their germline boundaries is 23 bases long. The research as a whole found: Pairwise subsampling led to the expectation that sequencing depth would affect the degree of clonotype sharing among donors. Sharing across a handful of donors was observed for about 5% of naive CD4, 3% to 3.5% of naive CD8, over 2% of memory CD4, and over 0.3% of memory CD8 clonotypes. Because the study included only a small number of donors, the genetic and exposure-history diversity represented was limited. Incomplete sequencing was indicated by rarefaction of sorted-subset datasets, despite the large sequencing depth. Clonotypes shared by all four sorted-subset donors showed higher generation probabilities than non-shared clonotypes. Sampling was limited to blood, and TCR repertoires in tissue likely differ from TCR repertoires in blood. Naive subsets generally had larger estimated clonotype richness than memory subsets did.

This clonotype originated in a man under 40 in good health. Sequences were obtained from naive CD8+ T cells sorted from blood. The sample's cell subset or site label, decoded: CD45RA+CCR7+. Recombination linked TRBV7-8 to TRBJ2-3; possibly the D gene is TRBD2, per 6 matching bases. The CDR3 amino acid sequence is: CASSYMVSLAVYSTDTQYF. The sequence in DNA is TGTGCCAGCAGCTATATGGTCTCACTAGCCGTCTATAGCACAGATACGCAGTATTTT.